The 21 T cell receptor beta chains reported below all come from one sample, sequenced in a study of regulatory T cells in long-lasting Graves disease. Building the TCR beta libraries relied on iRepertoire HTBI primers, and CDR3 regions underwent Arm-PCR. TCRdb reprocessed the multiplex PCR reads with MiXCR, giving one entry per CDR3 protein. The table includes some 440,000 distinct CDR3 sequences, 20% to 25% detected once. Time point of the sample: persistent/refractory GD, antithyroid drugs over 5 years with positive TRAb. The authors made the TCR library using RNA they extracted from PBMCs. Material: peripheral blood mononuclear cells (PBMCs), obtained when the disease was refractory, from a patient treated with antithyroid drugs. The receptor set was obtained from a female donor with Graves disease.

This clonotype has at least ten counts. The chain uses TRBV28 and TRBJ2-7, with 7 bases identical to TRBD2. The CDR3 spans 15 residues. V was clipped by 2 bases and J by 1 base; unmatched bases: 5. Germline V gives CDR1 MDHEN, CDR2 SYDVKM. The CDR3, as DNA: TGTGCCAGCAGTTTACCGGGGGGAACTTCCTACGAGCAGTACTTC. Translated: CASSLPGGTSYEQYF.

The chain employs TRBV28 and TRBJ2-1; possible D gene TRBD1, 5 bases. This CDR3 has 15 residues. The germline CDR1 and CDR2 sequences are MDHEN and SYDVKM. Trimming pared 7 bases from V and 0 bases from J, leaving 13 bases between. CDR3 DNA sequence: TGTGCCAGCACCGGCTGGGGCGTCTCCTACAATGAGCAGTTCTTC. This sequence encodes CASTGWGVSYNEQFF.

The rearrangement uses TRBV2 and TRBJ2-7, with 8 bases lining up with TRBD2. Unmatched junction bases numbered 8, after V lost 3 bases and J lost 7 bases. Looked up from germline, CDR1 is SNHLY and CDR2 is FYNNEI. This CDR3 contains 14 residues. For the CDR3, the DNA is TGTGCCAGCAGTGATTTCCTCTTAGCGGGGGAGCAGTACTTC. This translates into CASSDFLLAGEQYF.

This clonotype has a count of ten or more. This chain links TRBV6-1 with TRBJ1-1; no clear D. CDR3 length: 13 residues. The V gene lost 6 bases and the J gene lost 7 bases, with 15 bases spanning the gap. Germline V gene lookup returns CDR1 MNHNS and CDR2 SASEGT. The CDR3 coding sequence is TGTGCCAGCAGAAACGGACTTTTTTATGAAGCTTTCTTT. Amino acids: CASRNGLFYEAFF.

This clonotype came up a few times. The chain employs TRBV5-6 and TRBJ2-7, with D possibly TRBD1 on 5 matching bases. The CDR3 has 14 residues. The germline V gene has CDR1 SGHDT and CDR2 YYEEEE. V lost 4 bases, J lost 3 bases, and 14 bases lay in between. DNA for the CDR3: TGTGCCAGCAGCCCAGGGCCTGAAGGCTACGAGCAGTACTTC. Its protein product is CASSPGPEGYEQYF.

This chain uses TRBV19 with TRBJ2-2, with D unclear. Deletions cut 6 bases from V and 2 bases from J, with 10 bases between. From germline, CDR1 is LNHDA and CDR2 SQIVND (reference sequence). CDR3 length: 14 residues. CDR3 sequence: CASSTGPNTGELFF. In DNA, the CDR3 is TGTGCCAGTAGCACCGGGCCCAACACCGGGGAGCTGTTTTTT.

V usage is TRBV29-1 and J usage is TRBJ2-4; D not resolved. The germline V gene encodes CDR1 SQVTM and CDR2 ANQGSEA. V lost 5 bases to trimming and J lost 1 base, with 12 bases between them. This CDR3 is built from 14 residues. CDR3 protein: CSVKVGFAKNIQYF. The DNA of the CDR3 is TGCAGCGTTAAAGTTGGGTTTGCCAAAAACATTCAGTACTTC.

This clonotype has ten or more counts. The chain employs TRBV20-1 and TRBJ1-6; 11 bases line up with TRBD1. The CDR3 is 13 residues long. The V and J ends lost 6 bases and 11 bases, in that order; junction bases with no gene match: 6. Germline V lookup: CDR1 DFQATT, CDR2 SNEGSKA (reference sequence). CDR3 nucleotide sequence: TGCAGTGCGTGGACAGGGGGCGGCCCACCCCTCCACTTT. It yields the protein CSAWTGGGPPLHF.

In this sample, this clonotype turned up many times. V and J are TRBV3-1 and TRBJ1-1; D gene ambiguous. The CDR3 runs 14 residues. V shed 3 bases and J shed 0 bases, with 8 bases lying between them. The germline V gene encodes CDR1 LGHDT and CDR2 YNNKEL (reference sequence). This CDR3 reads CASSQMGMNTEAFF. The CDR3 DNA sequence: TGTGCCAGCAGCCAGATGGGAATGAACACTGAAGCTTTCTTT.

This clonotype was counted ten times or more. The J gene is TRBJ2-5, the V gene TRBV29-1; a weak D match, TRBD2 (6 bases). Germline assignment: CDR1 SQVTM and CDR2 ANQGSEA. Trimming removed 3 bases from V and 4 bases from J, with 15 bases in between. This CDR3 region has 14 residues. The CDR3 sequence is CSVEGGDRLETQYF. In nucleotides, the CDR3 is TGCAGCGTTGAGGGCGGGGACCGCCTAGAGACCCAGTACTTC.

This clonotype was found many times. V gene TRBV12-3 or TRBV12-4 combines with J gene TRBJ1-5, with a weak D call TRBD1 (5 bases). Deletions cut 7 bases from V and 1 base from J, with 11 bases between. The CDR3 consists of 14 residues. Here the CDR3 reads CASTGDGSNQPQHF. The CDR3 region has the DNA TGTGCCAGCACCGGGGACGGGAGCAATCAGCCCCAGCATTTT.

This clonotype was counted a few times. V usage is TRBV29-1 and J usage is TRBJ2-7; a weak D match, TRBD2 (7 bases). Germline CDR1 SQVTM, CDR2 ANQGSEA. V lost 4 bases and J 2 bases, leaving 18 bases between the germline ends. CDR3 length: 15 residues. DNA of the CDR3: TGCAGCGTTGGTGTAAGAGGGGGGGGCCCCTACGAGCAGTACTTC. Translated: CSVGVRGGGPYEQYF.

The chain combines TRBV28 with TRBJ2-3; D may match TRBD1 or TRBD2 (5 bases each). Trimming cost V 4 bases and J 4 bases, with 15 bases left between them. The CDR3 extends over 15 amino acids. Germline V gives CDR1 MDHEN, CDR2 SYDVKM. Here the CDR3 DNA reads TGTGCCAGCAGTTCGGGGTTCGGGGCGTCAGATACGCAGTATTTT. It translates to CASSSGFGASDTQYF. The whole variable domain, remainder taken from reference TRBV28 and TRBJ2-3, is DVKVTQSSRYLVKRTGEKVFLECVQDMDHENMFWYRQDPGLGLRLIYFSYDVKMKEKGDIPEGYSVSREKKERFSLILESASTNQTSMYLCASSSGFGASDTQYFGPGTRLTVL.

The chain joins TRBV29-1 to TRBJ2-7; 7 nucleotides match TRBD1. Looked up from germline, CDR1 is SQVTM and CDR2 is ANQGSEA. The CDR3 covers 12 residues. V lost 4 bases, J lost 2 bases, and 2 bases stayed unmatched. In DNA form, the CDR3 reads TGCAGCGTTGTGGGACAGCCCTACGAGCAGTACTTC. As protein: CSVVGQPYEQYF.

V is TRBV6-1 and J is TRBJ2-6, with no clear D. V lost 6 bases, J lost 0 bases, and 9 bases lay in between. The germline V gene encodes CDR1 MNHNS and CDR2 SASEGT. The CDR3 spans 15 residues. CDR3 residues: CASRSQSSGANVLTF. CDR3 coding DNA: TGTGCCAGCAGATCGCAAAGCTCTGGGGCCAACGTCCTGACTTTC.

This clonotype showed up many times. As DNA, the CDR3 is TGTGCCAGCAGCTTAGGGGACGGTGCAACTAATGAAAAACTGTTTTTT. It translates to CASSLGDGATNEKLFF. The chain employs TRBV11-2 and TRBJ1-4; D is possibly TRBD1 (5 bases). With 1 base removed from V and 0 bases from J, the gap between germline ends came to 9 bases. The CDR3 extends over 16 amino acids. Germline CDR1 reads SGHAT; CDR2 reads FQNNGV.

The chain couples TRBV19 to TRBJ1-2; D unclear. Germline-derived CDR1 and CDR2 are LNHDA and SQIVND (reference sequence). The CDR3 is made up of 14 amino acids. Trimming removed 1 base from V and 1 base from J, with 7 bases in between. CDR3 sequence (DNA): TGTGCCAGTAGTATAGGCCAGCGTAACTATGGCTACACCTTC. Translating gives CASSIGQRNYGYTF.

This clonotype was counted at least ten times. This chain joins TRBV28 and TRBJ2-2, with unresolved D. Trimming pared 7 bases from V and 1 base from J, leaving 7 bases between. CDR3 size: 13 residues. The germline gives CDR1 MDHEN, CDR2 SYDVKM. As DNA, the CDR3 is TGTGCCAGCAAGGCAGGGAACACCGGGGAGCTGTTTTTT. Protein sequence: CASKAGNTGELFF.

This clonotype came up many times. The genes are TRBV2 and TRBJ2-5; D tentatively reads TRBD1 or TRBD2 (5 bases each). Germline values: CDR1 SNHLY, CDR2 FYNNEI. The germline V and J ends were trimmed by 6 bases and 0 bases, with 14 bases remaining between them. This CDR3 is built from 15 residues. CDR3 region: CASRGPLGNQETQYF. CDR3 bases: TGTGCCAGCAGGGGACCCCTCGGGAACCAAGAGACCCAGTACTTC. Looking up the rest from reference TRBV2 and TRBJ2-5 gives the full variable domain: EPEVTQTPSHQVTQMGQEVILRCVPISNHLYFYWYRQILGQKVEFLVSFYNNEISEKSEIFDDQFSVERPDGSNFTLKIRSTKLEDSAMYFCASRGPLGNQETQYFGPGTRLLVL.

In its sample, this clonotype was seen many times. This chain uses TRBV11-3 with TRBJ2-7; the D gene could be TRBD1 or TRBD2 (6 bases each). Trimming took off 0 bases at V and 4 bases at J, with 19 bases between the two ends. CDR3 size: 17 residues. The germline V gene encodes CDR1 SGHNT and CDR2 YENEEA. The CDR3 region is CASSLDGGTPGSYEQYF. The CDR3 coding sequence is TGTGCCAGCAGCTTAGATGGGGGGACACCGGGCAGTTACGAGCAGTACTTC.

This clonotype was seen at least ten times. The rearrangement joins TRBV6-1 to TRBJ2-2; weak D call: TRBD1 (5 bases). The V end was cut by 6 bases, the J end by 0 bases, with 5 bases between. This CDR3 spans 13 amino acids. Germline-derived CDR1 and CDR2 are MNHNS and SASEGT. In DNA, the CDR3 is TGTGCCAGCAGGGGGCCGAACACCGGGGAGCTGTTTTTT. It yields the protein CASRGPNTGELFF.